This TCR beta chain is drawn from a study of blood T cells in healthy people across ages. Sample-barcoded 5' priming and a J-beta primer mix drove a second PCR of roughly 6 to 12 cycles. TCRdb re-analysed the 5' RACE reads in MiXCR, keeping a single row per CDR3 protein. The sample consists of about 800,000 distinct CDR3 sequences, around 25% of them appearing once. This clonotype has only a few counts. At one end, the junction sequence differs from germline, possibly due to a read error. This CDR3 contains 13 residues. Germline V gene data show CDR1 as DFQATT and CDR2 as SNEGSKA (reference sequence). This sample also appeared in a second study, on T cells of mothers and their children. That study reports: Samples were obtained from a few healthy Caucasian mothers and their six children.

The rearrangement joins TRBV20-1 to TRBJ2-1; D call uncertain. Sequenced sample: blood. The sequence derives from a boy between 5 and 17 years old in good health. The CDR3 loop reads CRARSPSYNEQFF. CDR3 nucleotide sequence: TGCAGGGCTAGATCTCCCTCCTACAATGAGCAGTTCTTC.